The TCR beta chain described here comes from a study of OX40 agonist ivuxolimab in advanced cancers. The CDR3 contains 17 residues. Germline assignment: CDR1 MDHEN and CDR2 SYDVKM. With 5 bases clipped from V and 4 bases from J, the junction kept 16 bases outside the gene matches. Clones were read by immunoSEQ multiplex PCR, and TCRdb kept only the in-frame ones, dropping some. Among tens of thousands of clones listed, roughly nine tenths were seen once. Material: CD4+ or CD8+ T cells sorted from blood, obtained in a trial of the OX40 agonist ivuxolimab. The clonotype comes from an adult with an advanced solid tumor such as melanoma, head and neck, liver or kidney cancer. This chain joins TRBV28 and TRBJ2-7; 8 bases are a match to TRBD1. This CDR3 is CASSPFASGGDRYEQYF. For the CDR3, the DNA is TGTGCCAGCAGTCCGTTCGCCTCAGGGGGCGACAGGTACGAGCAGTACTTC.